This TCR beta chain originates from a study of T cell responses to AZD1222 COVID-19 vaccine. Study findings and constraints: White British donors predominated, females outnumbered males, and clonal diversity was possibly underestimated.

The assay was immunoSEQ multiplex PCR, and TCRdb's table has in-frame clones only and misses some. The data show around 120,000 clones, about 90% seen once. Worth noting for this clone: Its antigen is not identified.

Per the germline V gene, CDR1 is SNHLY and CDR2 is FYNNEI. The V end lost 3 bases, the J end lost 0 bases, and 10 bases lay between the germline ends. The CDR3 has 15 residues. The clonotype originates from an adult who received the AZD1222 COVID-19 vaccine. This specimen consisted of peripheral blood, obtained 28 days after the second AZD1222 dose. This rearrangement joins TRBV2 to TRBJ2-3; perhaps TRBD2 as D (6 bases). The CDR3 loop reads CASSDGGFSTDTQYF. DNA of the CDR3: TGTGCCAGCAGTGATGGGGGGTTCAGCACAGATACGCAGTATTTT.